This section outlines one TCR beta chain sequence together with its context. Its antigen remains unidentified. The PCR used 60 Vbeta and 13 Jbeta primers. The table came from immunoSEQ multiplex PCR; TCRdb's copy has only in-frame clones and leaves some out. The sample has roughly 220,000 clones, around four fifths seen once. This record comes from a study of cytomegalovirus exposure and HLA in healthy donors. Overall study findings and caveats: One variant, a missense change in DCLRE1C, was linked in a later analysis to TCR beta V- and J-gene trimming. Reports indicate that TCR beta sequences accurately predicted the HLA-A and HLA-B alleles of most subjects. In a later analysis, at a false discovery rate of 0.05, about 16,000 TCR beta sequences matched HLA alleles.

The specimen was PBMCs. The receptor's source is a woman between 35 and 50 years old in good health and CMV-seronegative.

The CDR3 region has the DNA TGTGCCAGCAGCAAGACAGACGATGATTCCTACGAGCAGTACTTC. Translating it yields CASSKTDDDSYEQYF. The chain uses TRBV21-1 and TRBJ2-7; TRBD1, as called in the table, went unchecked against the DNA. TRBV21-1 is termed a pseudogene. The CDR3 consists of 15 residues.